Each of the 9 T cell receptor beta chains below was sequenced from the same sample in a study of blood T cells in healthy people across ages. Primed by a sample-barcoded 5' primer and a J-beta primer mix, a second PCR proceeded for 7 to 11 cycles. TCRdb itself ran the 5' RACE reads through MiXCR, one entry per CDR3 protein. The sample gives 650,000 to 700,000 distinct CDR3 sequences, approximately 31% of which show up once; approximately 15% is in the top ten. The sample taken for sequencing was blood. The receptors originated from a woman older than 75 in good health.

Regarding this clonotype: This may be a read error, as it is one base from a much larger clone. J is TRBJ2-7 and V is TRBV20-1; TRBD2 might be the D (5 bases). This CDR3 contains 14 residues. The germline gives CDR1 DFQATT, CDR2 SNEGSKA (reference sequence). CDR3 in amino acids: CSAFRRSGFYELYF. For the CDR3, the DNA is TGCAGTGCTTTCCGGAGGTCAGGTTTCTACGAGCTGTACTTC.

J is TRBJ2-1 and V is TRBV7-2; TRBD1 matches at 9 bases. The CDR3 consists of 16 residues. Germline CDR1 SGHTA, CDR2 FQGNSA. V shed 6 bases and J 1 base; nucleotides not matched to a gene: 7. The CDR3 loop is CASRSGQGSSYNEQFF. CDR3 nucleotides: TGTGCCAGCAGATCGGGACAGGGTAGTTCCTACAATGAGCAGTTCTTC.

This clonotype has ten or more counts. The chain couples TRBV6-5 to TRBJ1-5; no clear D. The CDR3 is 14 amino acids. V was pared by 2 bases and J by 5 bases, with 10 bases between. Germline loops: CDR1 MNHEY, CDR2 SVGAGI. In DNA, the CDR3 is TGTGCCAGCAGTTACAACCGAGCTGATCAGCCCCAGCATTTT. Translating gives CASSYNRADQPQHF.

This clonotype was observed many times. J is TRBJ1-2 and V is TRBV7-9; no reliable D call. CDR3 size: 15 residues. Per germline, CDR1 SEHNR and CDR2 FQNEAQ (reference sequence). Trimming took off 5 bases at V and 4 bases at J, with 17 bases between the two ends. The chain's CDR3 is CASSESRGSGYGYTF. The CDR3 DNA follows: TGTGCCAGCAGCGAAAGCCGAGGATCTGGCTATGGCTACACCTTC.

This clonotype came up many times. This chain uses TRBV12-3 or TRBV12-4 with TRBJ1-6; D is ambiguous. Trimming shortened V by 6 bases and J by 7 bases, and 7 bases separated the two germline ends. The CDR3 length is 12 residues. CDR3 loop: CASSPDNSPLHF. In DNA, the CDR3 is TGTGCCAGCAGCCCCGACAATTCACCCCTCCACTTT.

This clonotype came up many times. The chain is built from TRBV7-9 and TRBJ1-4, with D unclear. This CDR3 is 15 amino acids long. CDR1 and CDR2 from the germline V gene are SEHNR and FQNEAQ (reference sequence). The germline V and J ends were trimmed by 1 base and 4 bases, with 10 bases remaining between them. The CDR3 bases are TGTGCCAGCAGCTTAGACGGCGGAGTTAATGAAAAACTGTTTTTT. Translation: CASSLDGGVNEKLFF.

A note on this clonotype: It may be a read error: a sequence one base away is much more abundant. The chain recombines TRBV7-9 with TRBJ2-7; 7 bases agree with TRBD2. In germline, CDR1 is SEHNR, CDR2 FQNEAQ (reference sequence). Trimming at V came to 8 bases and at J to 4 bases, leaving 8 bases not matched to a gene. The CDR3 totals 13 residues. CDR3 sequence reads: CASGPRTSYEQYF. CDR3 sequence (DNA): TGTGCCAGCGGCCCCCGGACTAGTTACGAGCAGTACTTC.

The CDR3 spells CASSFGLAASSYNEQFF. The DNA of the CDR3 is TGTGCCAGCAGCTTTGGACTAGCGGCGAGCTCCTACAATGAGCAGTTCTTC. The J gene is TRBJ2-1, the V gene TRBV5-5; 10 nucleotides align to TRBD2. This CDR3 comprises 17 residues. Germline values: CDR1 SGHKS, CDR2 YYEKEE (reference sequence). V was clipped by 2 bases and J by 0 bases; unmatched bases: 5.

The chain uses TRBV7-9 and TRBJ2-3, with 11 bases matching TRBD2. The ends lost 5 bases at V and 6 bases at J; junction bases unmatched: 16. Per germline, CDR1 SEHNR and CDR2 FQNEAQ (reference sequence). The CDR3 covers 18 residues. The DNA of the CDR3 is TGTGCCAGCAGCCTTGTAGGAGGGACTAGCGGTTCGGTGGATACGCAGTATTTT. Translation gives CASSLVGGTSGSVDTQYF.